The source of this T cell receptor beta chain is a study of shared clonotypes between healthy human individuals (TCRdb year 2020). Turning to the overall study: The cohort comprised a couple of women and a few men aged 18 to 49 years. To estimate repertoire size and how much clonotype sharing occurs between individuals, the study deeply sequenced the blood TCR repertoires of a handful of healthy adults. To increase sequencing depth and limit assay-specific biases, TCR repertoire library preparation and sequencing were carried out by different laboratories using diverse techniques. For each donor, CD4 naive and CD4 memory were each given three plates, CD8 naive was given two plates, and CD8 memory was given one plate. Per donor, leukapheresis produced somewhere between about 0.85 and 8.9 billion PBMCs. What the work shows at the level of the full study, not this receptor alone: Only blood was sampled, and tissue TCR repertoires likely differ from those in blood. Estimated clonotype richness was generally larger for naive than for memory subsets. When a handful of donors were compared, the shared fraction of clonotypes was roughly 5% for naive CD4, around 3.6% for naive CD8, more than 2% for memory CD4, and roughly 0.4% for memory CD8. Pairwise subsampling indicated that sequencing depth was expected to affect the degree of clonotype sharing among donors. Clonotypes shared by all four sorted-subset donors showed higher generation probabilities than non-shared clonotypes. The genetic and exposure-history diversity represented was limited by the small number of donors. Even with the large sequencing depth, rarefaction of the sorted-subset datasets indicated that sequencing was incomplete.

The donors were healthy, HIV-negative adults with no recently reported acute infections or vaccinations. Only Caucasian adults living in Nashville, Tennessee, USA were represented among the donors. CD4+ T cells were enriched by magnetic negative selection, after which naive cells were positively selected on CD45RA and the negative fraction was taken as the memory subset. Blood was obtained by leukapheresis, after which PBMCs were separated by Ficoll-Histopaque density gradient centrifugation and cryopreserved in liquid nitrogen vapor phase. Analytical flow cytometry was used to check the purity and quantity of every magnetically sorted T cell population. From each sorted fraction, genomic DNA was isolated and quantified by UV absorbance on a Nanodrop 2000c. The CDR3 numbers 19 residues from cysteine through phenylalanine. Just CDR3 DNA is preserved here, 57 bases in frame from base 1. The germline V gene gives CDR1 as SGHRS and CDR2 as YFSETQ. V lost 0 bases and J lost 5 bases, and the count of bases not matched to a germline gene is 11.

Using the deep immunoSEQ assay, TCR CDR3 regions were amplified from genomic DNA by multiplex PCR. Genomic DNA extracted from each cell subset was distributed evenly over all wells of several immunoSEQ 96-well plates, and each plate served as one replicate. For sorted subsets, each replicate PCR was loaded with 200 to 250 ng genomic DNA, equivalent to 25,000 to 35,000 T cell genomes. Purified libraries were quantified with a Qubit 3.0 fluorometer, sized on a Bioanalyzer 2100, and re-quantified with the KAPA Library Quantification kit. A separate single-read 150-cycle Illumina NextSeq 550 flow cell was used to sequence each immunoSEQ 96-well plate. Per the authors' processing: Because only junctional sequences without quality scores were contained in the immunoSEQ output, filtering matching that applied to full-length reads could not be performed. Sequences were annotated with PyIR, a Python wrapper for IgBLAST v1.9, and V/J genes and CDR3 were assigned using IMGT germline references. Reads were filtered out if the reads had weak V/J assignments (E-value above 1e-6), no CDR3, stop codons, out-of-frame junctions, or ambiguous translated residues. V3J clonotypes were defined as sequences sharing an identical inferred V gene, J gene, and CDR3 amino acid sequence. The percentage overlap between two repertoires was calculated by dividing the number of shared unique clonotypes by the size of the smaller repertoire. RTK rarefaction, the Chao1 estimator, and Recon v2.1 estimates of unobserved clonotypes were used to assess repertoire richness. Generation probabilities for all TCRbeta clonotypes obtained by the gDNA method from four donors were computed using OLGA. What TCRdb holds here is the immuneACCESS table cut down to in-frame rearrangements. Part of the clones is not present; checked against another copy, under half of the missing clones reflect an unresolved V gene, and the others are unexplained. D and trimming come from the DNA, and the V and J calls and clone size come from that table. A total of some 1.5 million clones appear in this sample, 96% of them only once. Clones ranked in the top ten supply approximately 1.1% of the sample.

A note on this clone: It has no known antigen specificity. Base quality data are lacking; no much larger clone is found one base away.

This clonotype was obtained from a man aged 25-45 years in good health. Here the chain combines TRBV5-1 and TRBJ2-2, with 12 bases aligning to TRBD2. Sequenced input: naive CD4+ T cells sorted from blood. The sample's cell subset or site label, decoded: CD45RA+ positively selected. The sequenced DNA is TGCGCCAGCAGCTTGGGGGTCCTAGCGGGAGGGCCGAGAACCGGGGAGCTGTTTTTT. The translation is CASSLGVLAGGPRTGELFF.